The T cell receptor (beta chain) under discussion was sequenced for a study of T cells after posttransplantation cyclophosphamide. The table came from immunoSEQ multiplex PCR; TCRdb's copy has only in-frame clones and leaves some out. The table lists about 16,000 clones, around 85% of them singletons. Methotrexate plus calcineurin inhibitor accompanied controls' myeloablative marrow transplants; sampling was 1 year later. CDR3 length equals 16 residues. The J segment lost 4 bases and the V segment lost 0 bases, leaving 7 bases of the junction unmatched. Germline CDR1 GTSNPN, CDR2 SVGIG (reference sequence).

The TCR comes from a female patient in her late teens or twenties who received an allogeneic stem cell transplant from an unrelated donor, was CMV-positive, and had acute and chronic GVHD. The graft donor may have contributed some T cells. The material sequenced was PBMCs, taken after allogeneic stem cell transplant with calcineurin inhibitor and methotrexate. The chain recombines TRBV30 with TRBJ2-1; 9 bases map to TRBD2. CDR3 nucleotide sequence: TGTGCCTGGAGTGTAGGTAGCGGGAGTGCTTACAATGAGCAGTTCTTC. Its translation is CAWSVGSGSAYNEQFF. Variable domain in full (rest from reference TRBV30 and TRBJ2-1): SQTIHQWPATLVQPVGSPLSLECTVEGTSNPNLYWYRQAAGRGLQLLFYSVGIGQISSEVPQNLSASRPQDRQFILSSKKLLLSDSGFYLCAWSVGSGSAYNEQFFGPGTRLTVL.